The 6 T cell receptor beta chains below come from one sample, sequenced in a study of cytomegalovirus exposure and HLA in healthy donors. Researchers ran the PCR with 60 Vbeta and 13 Jbeta primers. Produced via immunoSEQ multiplex PCR; TCRdb's table is partial and in-frame only. In the table there are around 190,000 clones, about 76% of which are singletons. Source material: PBMCs. These TCRs come from a woman aged 50 to 65 in good health and CMV-seronegative.

The J gene is TRBJ2-7, the V gene TRBV5-4; 9 nucleotides align to TRBD2. Looked up from germline, CDR1 is SGHNT and CDR2 is YYREEE (reference sequence). The CDR3 spans 14 residues. The V and J ends lost 4 bases and 8 bases, in that order; junction bases with no gene match: 10. The CDR3 DNA is TGTGCCAGCAGCGAGGGGCGGGAGGGCCGGAAGCAGTACTTC. Its protein product is CASSEGREGRKQYF.

V usage is TRBV4-1 and J usage is TRBJ1-1; D may be TRBD1 (6 bases). Trimming removed 3 bases from V and 5 bases from J, with 13 bases in between. There are 14 residues in the CDR3. Per germline, CDR1 MGHRA and CDR2 YSYEKL. The CDR3 loop is CASSHKEGGTEAFF. The CDR3 DNA reads as TGCGCCAGCAGCCACAAGGAGGGGGGGACTGAAGCTTTCTTT.

The chain has TRBV13 and TRBJ2-7, with 10 positions matching TRBD2. Germline assignment: CDR1 PRHDT and CDR2 FYEKMQ (reference sequence). J was trimmed by 0 bases and V by 6 bases; bases with no gene match: 8. This CDR3 has 16 residues. The CDR3 loop reads CASRQSGRADSYEQYF. CDR3 nucleotides: TGTGCCAGCAGACAGAGCGGGAGGGCCGACTCCTACGAGCAGTACTTC.

This chain connects TRBV2 to TRBJ1-4, with D unclear. Germline V gene lookup returns CDR1 SNHLY and CDR2 FYNNEI. V was pared by 7 bases and J by 8 bases, with 20 bases between. The CDR3 contains 15 residues. In nucleotides, the CDR3 is TGTGCCAGCAAATCAGACAAAAGCTTCCGGGAAAAACTGTTTTTT. Protein product: CASKSDKSFREKLFF.

The table lists this clone with a count of one. CDR3 sequence reads: CASSQATGTVTYGYTF. CDR3 DNA: TGCGCCAGCAGCCAGGCTACCGGGACAGTCACTTATGGCTACACCTTC. V and J are TRBV4-3 and TRBJ1-2; 7 positions agree with TRBD1. The CDR3 is 16 residues long. V shed 3 bases, J shed 5 bases, and the junction held 12 bases outside the gene matches. Looked up from germline, CDR1 is LGHNA and CDR2 is YSLEER.

The rearrangement joins TRBV6-6 to TRBJ2-1, with 7 bases aligning to TRBD1. The ends lost 6 bases at V and 5 bases at J; junction bases unmatched: 10. There are 15 residues in the CDR3. In germline, CDR1 is MNHNY, CDR2 SVGAGI (reference sequence). The CDR3 coding sequence is TGTGCCAGCAGATTACAGGGGATGGGAGACAATGAGCAGTTCTTC. Protein product: CASRLQGMGDNEQFF.